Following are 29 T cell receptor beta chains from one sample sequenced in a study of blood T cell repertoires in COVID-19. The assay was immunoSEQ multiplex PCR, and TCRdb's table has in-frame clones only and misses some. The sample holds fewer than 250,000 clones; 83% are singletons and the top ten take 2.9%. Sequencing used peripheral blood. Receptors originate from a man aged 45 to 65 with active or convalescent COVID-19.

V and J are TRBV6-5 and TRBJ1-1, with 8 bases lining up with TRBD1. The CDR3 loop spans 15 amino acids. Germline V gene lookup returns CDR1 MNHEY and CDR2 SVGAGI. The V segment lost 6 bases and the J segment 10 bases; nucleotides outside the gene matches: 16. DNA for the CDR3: TGTGCCAGCAGAACAAACCGGGACAGGAGGGGTTTAGCTTTCTTT. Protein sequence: CASRTNRDRRGLAFF.

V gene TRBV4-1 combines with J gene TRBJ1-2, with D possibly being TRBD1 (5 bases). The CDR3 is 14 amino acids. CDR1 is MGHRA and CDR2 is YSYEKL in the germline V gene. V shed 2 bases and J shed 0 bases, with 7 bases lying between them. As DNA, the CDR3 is TGCGCCAGCAGCCAACCGACAGCTAACTATGGCTACACCTTC. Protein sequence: CASSQPTANYGYTF.

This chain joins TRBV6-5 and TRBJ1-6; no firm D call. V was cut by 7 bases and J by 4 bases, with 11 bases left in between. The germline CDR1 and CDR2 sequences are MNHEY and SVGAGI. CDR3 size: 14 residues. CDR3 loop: CASTSEEYNSPLHF. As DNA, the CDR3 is TGTGCCAGCACGTCCGAGGAATATAATTCACCCCTCCACTTT.

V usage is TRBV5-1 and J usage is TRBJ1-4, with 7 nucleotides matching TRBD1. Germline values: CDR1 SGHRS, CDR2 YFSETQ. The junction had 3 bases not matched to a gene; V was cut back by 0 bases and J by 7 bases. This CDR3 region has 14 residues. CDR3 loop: CASSLGQGFEKLFF. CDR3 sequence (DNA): TGCGCCAGCAGCTTGGGACAGGGTTTTGAAAAACTGTTTTTT.

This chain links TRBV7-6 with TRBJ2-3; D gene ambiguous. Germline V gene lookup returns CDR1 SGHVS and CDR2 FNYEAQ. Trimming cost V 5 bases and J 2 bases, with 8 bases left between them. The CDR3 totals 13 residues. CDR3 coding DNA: TGTGCCAGCAGCCAGCGCCTCACAGATACGCAGTATTTT. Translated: CASSQRLTDTQYF.

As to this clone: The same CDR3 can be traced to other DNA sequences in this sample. CDR3 in DNA: TGTGCCAGCTCCAGGGACAGGGGATACGAGCAGTACTTC. Protein product: CASSRDRGYEQYF. The chain uses TRBV18 and TRBJ2-7; the match to TRBD1 covers 10 bases. Trimming took 6 bases from V and 4 from J; bases not matched to a gene: 3. CDR3 length equals 13 residues. CDR1 and CDR2 from the germline V gene are KGHSH and LQKENI.

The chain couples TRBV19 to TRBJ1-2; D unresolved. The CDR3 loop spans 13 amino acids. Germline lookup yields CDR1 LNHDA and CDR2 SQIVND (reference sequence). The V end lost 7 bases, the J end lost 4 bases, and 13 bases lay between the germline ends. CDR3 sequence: CASNNPGIYGYTF. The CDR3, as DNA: TGTGCCAGTAACAACCCGGGGATCTATGGCTACACCTTC. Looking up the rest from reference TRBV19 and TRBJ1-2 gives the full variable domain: DGGITQSPKYLFRKEGQNVTLSCEQNLNHDAMYWYRQDPGQGLRLIYYSQIVNDFQKGDIAEGYSVSREKKESFPLTVTSAQKNPTAFYLCASNNPGIYGYTFGSGTRLTVV.

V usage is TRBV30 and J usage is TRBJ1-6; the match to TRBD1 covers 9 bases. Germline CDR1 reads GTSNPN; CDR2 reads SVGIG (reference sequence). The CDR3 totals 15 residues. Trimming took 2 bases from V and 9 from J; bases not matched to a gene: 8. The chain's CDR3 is CAWSSRQGVSSPLHF. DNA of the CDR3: TGTGCCTGGAGTTCGAGACAGGGGGTTTCTTCACCCCTCCACTTT.

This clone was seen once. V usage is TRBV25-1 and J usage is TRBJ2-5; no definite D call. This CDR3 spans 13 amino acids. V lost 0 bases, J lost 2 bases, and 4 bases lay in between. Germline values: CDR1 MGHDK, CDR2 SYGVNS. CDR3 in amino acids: CASSEYRQETQYF. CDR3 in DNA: TGTGCCAGCAGTGAATACAGACAAGAGACCCAGTACTTC.

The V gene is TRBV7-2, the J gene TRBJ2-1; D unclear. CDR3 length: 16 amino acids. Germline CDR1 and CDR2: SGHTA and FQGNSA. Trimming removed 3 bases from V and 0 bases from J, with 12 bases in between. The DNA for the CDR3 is TGTGCCAGCAGCTTGATGGGCGTGAGCTCCTACAATGAGCAGTTCTTC. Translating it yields CASSLMGVSSYNEQFF.

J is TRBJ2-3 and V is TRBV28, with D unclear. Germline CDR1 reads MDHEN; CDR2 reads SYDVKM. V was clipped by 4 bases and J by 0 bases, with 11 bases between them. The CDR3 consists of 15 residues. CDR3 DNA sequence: TGTGCCAGCAGTTCTTGGCAGTCTAGCACAGATACGCAGTATTTT. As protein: CASSSWQSSTDTQYF.

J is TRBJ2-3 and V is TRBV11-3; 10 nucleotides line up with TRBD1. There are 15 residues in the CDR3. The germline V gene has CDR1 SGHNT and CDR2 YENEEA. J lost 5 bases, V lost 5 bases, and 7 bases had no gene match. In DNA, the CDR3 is TGTGCCAGCAGCGTCGCGGGACAGGGGAAAGATACGCAGTATTTT. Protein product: CASSVAGQGKDTQYF.

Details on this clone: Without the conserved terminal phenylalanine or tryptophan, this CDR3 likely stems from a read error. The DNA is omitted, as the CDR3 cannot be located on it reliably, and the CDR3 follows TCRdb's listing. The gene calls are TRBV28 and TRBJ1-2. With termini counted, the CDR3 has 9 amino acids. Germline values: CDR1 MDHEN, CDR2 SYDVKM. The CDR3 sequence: CASSPGGGS.

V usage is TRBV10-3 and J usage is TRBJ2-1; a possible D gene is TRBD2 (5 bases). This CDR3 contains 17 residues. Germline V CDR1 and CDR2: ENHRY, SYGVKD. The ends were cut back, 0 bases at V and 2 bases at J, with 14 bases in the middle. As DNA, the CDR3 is TGTGCCATCAGTGAGTCGGTTTGGAGCGGTACCTACAATGAGCAGTTCTTC. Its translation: CAISESVWSGTYNEQFF.

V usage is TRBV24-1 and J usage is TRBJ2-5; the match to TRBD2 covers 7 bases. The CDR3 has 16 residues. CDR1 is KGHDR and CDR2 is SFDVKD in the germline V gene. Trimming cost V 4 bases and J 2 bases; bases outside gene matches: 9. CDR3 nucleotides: TGTGCCACCAGTGACCCTAGCGGAGCCCGTCAAGAGACCCAGTACTTC. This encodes CATSDPSGARQETQYF.

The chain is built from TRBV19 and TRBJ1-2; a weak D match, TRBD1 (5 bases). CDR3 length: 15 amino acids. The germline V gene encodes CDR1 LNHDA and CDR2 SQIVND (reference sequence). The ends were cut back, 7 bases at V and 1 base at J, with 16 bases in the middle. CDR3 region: CASIARGKGNYGYTF. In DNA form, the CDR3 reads TGTGCCAGTATCGCTCGGGGGAAGGGTAACTATGGCTACACCTTC.

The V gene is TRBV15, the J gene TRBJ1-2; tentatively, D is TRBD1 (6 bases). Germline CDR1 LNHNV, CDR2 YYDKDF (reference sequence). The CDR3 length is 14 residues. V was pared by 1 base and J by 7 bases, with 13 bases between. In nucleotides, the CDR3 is TGTGCCACCAGCAGAGTTGAGACAGGAATTGGCTACACCTTC. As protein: CATSRVETGIGYTF.

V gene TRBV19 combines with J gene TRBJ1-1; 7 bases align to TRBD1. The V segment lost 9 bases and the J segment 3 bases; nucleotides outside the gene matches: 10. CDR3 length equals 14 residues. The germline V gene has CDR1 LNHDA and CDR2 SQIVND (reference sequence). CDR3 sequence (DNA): TGTGCCAGCAACGACAGGGCTTTGGACACTGAAGCTTTCTTT. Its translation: CASNDRALDTEAFF.

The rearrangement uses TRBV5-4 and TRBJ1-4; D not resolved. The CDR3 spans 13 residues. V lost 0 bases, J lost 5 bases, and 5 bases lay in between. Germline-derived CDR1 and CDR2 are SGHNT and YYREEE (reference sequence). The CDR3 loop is CASSLEQNEKLFF. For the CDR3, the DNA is TGTGCCAGCAGCTTGGAACAGAATGAAAAACTGTTTTTT.

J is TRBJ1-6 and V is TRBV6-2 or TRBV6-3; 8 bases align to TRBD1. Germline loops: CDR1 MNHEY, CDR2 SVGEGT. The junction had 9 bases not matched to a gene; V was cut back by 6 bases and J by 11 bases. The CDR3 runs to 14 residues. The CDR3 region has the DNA TGTGCCAGCAGCCTCCAGGACAGGGTCACACCCCTCCACTTT. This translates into CASSLQDRVTPLHF.

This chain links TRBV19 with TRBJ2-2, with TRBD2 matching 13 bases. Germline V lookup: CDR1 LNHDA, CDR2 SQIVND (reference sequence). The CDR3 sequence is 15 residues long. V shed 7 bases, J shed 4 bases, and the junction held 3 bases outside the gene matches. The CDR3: CASIGTSGATGELFF. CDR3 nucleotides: TGTGCCAGTATCGGGACTAGCGGGGCCACCGGGGAGCTGTTTTTT. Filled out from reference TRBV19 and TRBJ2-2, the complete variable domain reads DGGITQSPKYLFRKEGQNVTLSCEQNLNHDAMYWYRQDPGQGLRLIYYSQIVNDFQKGDIAEGYSVSREKKESFPLTVTSAQKNPTAFYLCASIGTSGATGELFFGEGSRLTVL.

The CDR3 spells CASSEQGYNSPLHF. DNA for the CDR3: TGTGCCAGCAGTGAACAGGGTTATAATTCACCCCTCCACTTT. The chain couples TRBV25-1 to TRBJ1-6; TRBD1 might be the D (5 bases). This CDR3 is built from 14 residues. Trimming removed 2 bases from V and 4 bases from J, with 6 bases in between. The V gene's germline CDR1 is MGHDK and CDR2 SYGVNS.

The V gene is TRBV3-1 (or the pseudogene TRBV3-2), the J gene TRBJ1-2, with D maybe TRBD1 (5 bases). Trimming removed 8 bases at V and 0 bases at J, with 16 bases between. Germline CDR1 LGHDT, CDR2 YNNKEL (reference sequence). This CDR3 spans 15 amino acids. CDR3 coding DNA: TGTGCCAGCGTGCATTCTGGGGGGACTAACTATGGCTACACCTTC. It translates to CASVHSGGTNYGYTF.

This CDR3 is CASSLATRGYEQYF. In nucleotides, the CDR3 is TGTGCCAGCAGCTTAGCGACCCGGGGATACGAGCAGTACTTC. This chain connects TRBV7-2 to TRBJ2-7; possibly TRBD2 for D (5 bases). Looked up from germline, CDR1 is SGHTA and CDR2 is FQGNSA. CDR3 length equals 14 residues. V was trimmed by 0 bases and J by 4 bases, leaving 10 bases between them.

The CDR3 bases are TGTGCCAGCAGCTTTAGAACACCCGGGGGAGATACGCAGTATTTT. It specifies CASSFRTPGGDTQYF. The rearrangement uses TRBV5-4 and TRBJ2-3, with D possibly TRBD2 on 6 matching bases. Germline CDR1 and CDR2: SGHNT and YYREEE (reference sequence). Between the trimmed V and J ends, which lost 2 bases and 5 bases, there was a span of 15 bases. The CDR3 is 15 residues long.

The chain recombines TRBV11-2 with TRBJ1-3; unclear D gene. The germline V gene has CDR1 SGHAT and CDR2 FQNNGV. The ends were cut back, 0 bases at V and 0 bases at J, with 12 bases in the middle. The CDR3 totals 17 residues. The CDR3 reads CASSLEAHADSGNTIYF. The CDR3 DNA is TGTGCCAGCAGCTTAGAGGCTCACGCGGACTCTGGAAACACCATATATTTT.

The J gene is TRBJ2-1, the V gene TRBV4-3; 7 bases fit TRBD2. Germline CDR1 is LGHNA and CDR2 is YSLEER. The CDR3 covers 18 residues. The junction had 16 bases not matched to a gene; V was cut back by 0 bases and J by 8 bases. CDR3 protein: CASSQDSPAGYSSDEQFF. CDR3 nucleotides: TGCGCCAGCAGCCAAGATAGCCCAGCGGGGTACTCGAGCGATGAGCAGTTCTTC.

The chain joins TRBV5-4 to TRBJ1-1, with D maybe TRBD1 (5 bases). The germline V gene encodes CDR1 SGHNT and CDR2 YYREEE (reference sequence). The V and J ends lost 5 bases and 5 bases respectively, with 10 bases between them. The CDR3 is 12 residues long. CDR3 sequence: CASRGRGTEAFF. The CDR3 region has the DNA TGTGCCAGCAGGGGGAGGGGAACTGAAGCTTTCTTT.

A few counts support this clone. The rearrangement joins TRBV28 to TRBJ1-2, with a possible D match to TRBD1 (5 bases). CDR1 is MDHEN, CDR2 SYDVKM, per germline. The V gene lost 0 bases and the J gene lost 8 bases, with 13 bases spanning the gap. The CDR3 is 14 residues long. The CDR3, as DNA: TGTGCCAGCAGTTTATGGGGCAGGGTGAGCGGCTACACCTTC. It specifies CASSLWGRVSGYTF.